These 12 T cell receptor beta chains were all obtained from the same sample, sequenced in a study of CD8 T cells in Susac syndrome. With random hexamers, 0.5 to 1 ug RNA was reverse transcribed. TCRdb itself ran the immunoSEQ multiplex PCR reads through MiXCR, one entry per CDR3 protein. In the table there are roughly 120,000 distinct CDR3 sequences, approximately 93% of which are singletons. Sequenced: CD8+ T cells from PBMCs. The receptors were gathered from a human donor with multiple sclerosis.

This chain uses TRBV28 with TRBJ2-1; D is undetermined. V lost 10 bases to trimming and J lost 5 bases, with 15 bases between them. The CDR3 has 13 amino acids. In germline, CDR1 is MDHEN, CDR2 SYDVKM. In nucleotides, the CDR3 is TGTGCCACCAGGTTTGCCGAACACAATGAGCAGTTCTTC. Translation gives CATRFAEHNEQFF.

CDR3 sequence: CASSLAPDRMNTEAFF. The CDR3 DNA reads as TGCGCCAGCAGCTTGGCGCCGGACAGAATGAACACTGAAGCTTTCTTT. The chain employs TRBV5-1 and TRBJ1-1; perhaps TRBD1 as D (6 bases). Between the trimmed V and J ends, which lost 0 bases and 0 bases, there was a span of 12 bases. Germline CDR1 reads SGHRS; CDR2 reads YFSETQ. The CDR3 is 16 amino acids.

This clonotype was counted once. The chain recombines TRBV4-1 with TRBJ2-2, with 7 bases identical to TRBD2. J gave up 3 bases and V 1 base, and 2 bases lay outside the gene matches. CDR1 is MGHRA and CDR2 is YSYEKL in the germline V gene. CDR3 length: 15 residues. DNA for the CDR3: TGCGCCAGCAGCCAAGTCCGGGGGGACACCGGGGAGCTGTTTTTT. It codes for CASSQVRGDTGELFF.

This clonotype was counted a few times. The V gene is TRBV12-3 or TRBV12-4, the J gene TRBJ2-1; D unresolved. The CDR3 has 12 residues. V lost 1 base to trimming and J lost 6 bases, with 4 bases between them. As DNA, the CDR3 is TGTGCCAGCAGTTTAGTTTCCAATGAGCAGTTCTTC. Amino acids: CASSLVSNEQFF.

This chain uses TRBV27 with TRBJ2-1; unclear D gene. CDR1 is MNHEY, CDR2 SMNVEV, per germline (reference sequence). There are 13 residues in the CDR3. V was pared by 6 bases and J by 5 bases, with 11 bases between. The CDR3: CASSHTRNNEQFF. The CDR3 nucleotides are TGTGCCAGCAGCCACACACGGAACAATGAGCAGTTCTTC.

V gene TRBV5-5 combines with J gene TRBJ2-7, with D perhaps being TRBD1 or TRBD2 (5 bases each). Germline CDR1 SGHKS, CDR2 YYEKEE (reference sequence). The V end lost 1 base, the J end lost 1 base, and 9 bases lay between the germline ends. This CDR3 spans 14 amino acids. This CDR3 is CASSLQRTSYEQYF. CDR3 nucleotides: TGTGCCAGCAGCTTGCAGCGGACATCCTACGAGCAGTACTTC.

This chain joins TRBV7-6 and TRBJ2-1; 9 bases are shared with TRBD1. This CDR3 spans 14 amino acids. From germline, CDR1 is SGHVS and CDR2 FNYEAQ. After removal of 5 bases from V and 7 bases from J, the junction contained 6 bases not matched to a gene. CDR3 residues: CASSRTGERNEQFF. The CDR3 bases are TGTGCCAGCAGCCGGACAGGGGAACGAAATGAGCAGTTCTTC.

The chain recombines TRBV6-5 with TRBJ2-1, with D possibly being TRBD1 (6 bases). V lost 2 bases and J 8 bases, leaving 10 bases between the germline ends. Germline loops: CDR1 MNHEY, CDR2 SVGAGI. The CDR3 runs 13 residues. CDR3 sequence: CASSYGGGDEQFF. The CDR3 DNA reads TGTGCCAGCAGTTACGGGGGCGGCGATGAGCAGTTCTTC.

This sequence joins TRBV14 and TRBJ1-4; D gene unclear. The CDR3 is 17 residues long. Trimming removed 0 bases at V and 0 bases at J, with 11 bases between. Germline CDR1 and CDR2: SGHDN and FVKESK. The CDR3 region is CASSQEAAGSTNEKLFF. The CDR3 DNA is TGTGCCAGCAGCCAAGAAGCTGCCGGCTCAACTAATGAAAAACTGTTTTTT.

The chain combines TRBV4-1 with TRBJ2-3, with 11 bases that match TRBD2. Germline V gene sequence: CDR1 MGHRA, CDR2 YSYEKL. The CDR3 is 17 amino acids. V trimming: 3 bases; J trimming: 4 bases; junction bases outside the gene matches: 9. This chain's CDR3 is CASSHTLAGGGADTQYF. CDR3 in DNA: TGCGCCAGCAGCCACACGCTAGCGGGGGGAGGTGCAGATACGCAGTATTTT.

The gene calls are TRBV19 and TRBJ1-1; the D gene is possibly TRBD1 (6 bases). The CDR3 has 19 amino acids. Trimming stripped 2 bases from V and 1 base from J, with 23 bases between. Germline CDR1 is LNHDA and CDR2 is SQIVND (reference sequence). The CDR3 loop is CASSIPAGAAPVRNTEAFF. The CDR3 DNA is TGTGCCAGTAGTATACCGGCAGGGGCTGCCCCAGTGAGGAACACTGAAGCTTTCTTT.

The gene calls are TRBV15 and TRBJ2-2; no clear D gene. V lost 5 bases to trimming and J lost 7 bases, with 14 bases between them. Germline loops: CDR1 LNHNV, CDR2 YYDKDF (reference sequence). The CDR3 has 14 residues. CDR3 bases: TGTGCCACCAGCCTAACTTCCCGGAACGGGGAGCTGTTTTTT. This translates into CATSLTSRNGELFF.